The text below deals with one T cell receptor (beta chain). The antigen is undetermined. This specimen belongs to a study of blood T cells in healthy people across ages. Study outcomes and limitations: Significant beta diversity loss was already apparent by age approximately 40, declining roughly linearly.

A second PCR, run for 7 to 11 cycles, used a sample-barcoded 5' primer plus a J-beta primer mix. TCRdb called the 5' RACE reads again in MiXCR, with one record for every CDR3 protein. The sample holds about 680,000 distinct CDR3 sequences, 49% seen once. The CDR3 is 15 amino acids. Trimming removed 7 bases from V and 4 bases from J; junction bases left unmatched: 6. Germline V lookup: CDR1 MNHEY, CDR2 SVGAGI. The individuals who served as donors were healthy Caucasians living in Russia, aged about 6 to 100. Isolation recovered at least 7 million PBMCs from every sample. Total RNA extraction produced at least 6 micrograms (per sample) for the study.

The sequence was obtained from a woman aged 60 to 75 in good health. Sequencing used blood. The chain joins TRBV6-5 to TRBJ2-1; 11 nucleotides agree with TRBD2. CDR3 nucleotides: TGTGCCAGCACCCCACTAGCGGGAGCTTACAATGAGCAGTTCTTC. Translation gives CASTPLAGAYNEQFF.